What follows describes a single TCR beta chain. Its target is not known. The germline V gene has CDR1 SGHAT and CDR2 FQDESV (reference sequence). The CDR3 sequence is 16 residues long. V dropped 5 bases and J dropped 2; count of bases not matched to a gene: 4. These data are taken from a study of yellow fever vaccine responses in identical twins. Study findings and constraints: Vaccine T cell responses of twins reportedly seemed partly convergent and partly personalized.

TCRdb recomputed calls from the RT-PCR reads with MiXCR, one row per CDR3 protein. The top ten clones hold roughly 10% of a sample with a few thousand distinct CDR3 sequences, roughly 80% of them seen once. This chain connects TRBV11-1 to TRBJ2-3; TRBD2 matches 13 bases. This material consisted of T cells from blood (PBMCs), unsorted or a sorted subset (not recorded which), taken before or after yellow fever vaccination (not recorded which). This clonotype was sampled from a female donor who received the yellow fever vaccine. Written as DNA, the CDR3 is TGTGCCAGCAGCCCGGGACTAGCGGGGCCCACAGATACGCAGTATTTT. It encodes CASSPGLAGPTDTQYF.